This is a list of T cell receptor beta chains from one sample in a study of tumor-infiltrating lymphocytes in primary liver carcinoma. A single record per CDR3 protein comes from TCRdb applying MiXCR to the multiplex PCR reads. The data hold some 120,000 distinct CDR3 sequences, with roughly three fifths observed a single time. What was sequenced was liver tumor tissue from sampling region 3. These receptors all come from a woman between 55 and 75 years old with primary liver carcinoma and hepatitis B virus infection. The CDR3 runs from the conserved cysteine through the conserved F or W. The D gene is left open where the match is weak. Clone size is given for some rows only: seen once, a few or many times, or a class if the clone is expanded.

v_gene: TRBV13; d_gene: .; abundance: .; j_gene: TRBJ2-3; CDR3aa: CASSSPRQNSTDTQYF; CDR3nt: TGTGCCAGCAGCTCACCCCGACAGAATAGCACTGATACGCAGTATTTT
v_gene: TRBV12-3/TRBV12-4; d_gene: .; abundance: many; j_gene: TRBJ2-4; CDR3aa: CASSPFDSRAKNIQYF; CDR3nt: TGTGCCAGCAGTCCCTTCGACAGCAGGGCCAAAAACATTCAGTACTTC
v_gene: TRBV4-1; d_gene: TRBD1; abundance: .; j_gene: TRBJ1-6; CDR3aa: CASGPGTGNLPLHF; CDR3nt: TGCGCCAGTGGTCCCGGGACAGGGAATTTACCCCTCCACTTT
v_gene: TRBV11-2; d_gene: .; abundance: .; j_gene: TRBJ1-5; CDR3aa: CTSSPTGGDNRPQHF; CDR3nt: TGTACCAGCTCCCCTACGGGTGGGGACAATCGGCCCCAGCATTTT
v_gene: TRBV5-5; d_gene: .; abundance: .; j_gene: TRBJ1-5; CDR3aa: CTSSPLDTTNQPQHF; CDR3nt: TGTACCAGCAGCCCGTTGGACACAACCAATCAGCCCCAGCATTTT
v_gene: TRBV11-2; d_gene: .; abundance: few; j_gene: TRBJ1-1; CDR3aa: CASSLDLTGTNTEAFF; CDR3nt: TGTGCCAGCAGCTTAGATTTGACTGGGACGAACACTGAAGCTTTCTTT
v_gene: TRBV5-1; d_gene: .; abundance: few; j_gene: TRBJ2-1; CDR3aa: CASSLQDSHNEQFF; CDR3nt: TGCGCCAGCAGCTTGCAGGACTCCCACAATGAGCAGTTCTTC
v_gene: TRBV7-9; d_gene: TRBD2; abundance: .; j_gene: TRBJ2-3; CDR3aa: CASSLARGRVTDTQYF; CDR3nt: TGTGCCAGTAGCTTAGCTCGCGGGAGGGTCACAGATACGCAGTATTTT
v_gene: TRBV4-1; d_gene: TRBD2; abundance: .; j_gene: TRBJ2-1; CDR3aa: CTSSQETSGDVNVQFF; CDR3nt: TGCACCAGCAGCCAAGAGACTAGCGGGGATGTCAATGTGCAGTTCTTC
v_gene: TRBV6-2/TRBV6-3; d_gene: .; abundance: .; j_gene: TRBJ1-2; CDR3aa: CASSSSPGTGIYGYTF; CDR3nt: TGTGCCAGCAGTTCCTCGCCCGGGACGGGCATCTATGGCTACACCTTC
v_gene: TRBV4-1; d_gene: TRBD2; abundance: .; j_gene: TRBJ2-3; CDR3aa: CASSLGTSGYTDMQYF; CDR3nt: TGCGCCAGCAGCCTTGGGACTAGCGGATACACGGATATGCAGTATTTT
v_gene: TRBV29-1; d_gene: TRBD1; abundance: many; j_gene: TRBJ1-1; CDR3aa: CSVIRQGRTEAFF; CDR3nt: TGCAGCGTAATAAGACAGGGACGGACTGAAGCTTTCTTT
v_gene: TRBV29-1; d_gene: .; abundance: once; j_gene: TRBJ2-6; CDR3aa: CSVAGSSGANVLTF; CDR3nt: TGCAGCGTTGCCGGGAGCTCTGGGGCAAACGTCCTGACTTTC
v_gene: TRBV5-1; d_gene: TRBD1; abundance: .; j_gene: TRBJ2-4; CDR3aa: CASSQGALAENIQYF; CDR3nt: TGCGCCAGCAGCCAGGGGGCCCTAGCCGAAAACATTCAGTACTTC
v_gene: TRBV6-1; d_gene: .; abundance: .; j_gene: TRBJ1-5; CDR3aa: CGSSENSPHQPQHF; CDR3nt: TGTGGCAGCAGTGAAAACAGCCCACATCAGCCCCAGCATTTT
v_gene: TRBV11-3; d_gene: .; abundance: many; j_gene: TRBJ2-1; CDR3aa: CASSFLPYNEQFF; CDR3nt: TGTGCCAGCAGCTTCCTTCCATACAATGAGCAGTTCTTC
v_gene: TRBV5-4; d_gene: TRBD1; abundance: once; j_gene: TRBJ2-7; CDR3aa: CVSSVPGQSHEQYF; CDR3nt: TGTGTCAGCAGCGTGCCGGGACAGAGCCACGAGCAGTACTTC
v_gene: TRBV11-2; d_gene: TRBD1; abundance: .; j_gene: TRBJ2-6; CDR3aa: CARSLGGARANVLTF; CDR3nt: TGTGCCAGAAGCTTAGGGGGCGCAAGGGCCAACGTCTTGACTTTC
v_gene: TRBV18; d_gene: TRBD2; abundance: .; j_gene: TRBJ2-5; CDR3aa: CASSPASGETQYF; CDR3nt: TGTGCCAGCTCACCGGCTAGCGGAGAGACCCAGTACTTC
v_gene: TRBV28; d_gene: TRBD1; abundance: once; j_gene: TRBJ2-3; CDR3aa: CAGASWDSATDTQYF; CDR3nt: TGTGCCGGCGCTTCCTGGGACAGTGCCACAGATACGCAGTATTTT
v_gene: TRBV11-3; d_gene: .; abundance: .; j_gene: TRBJ2-5; CDR3aa: CASNLRQGVSGTQYF; CDR3nt: TGTGCCAGCAACTTACGGCAGGGGGTAAGCGGGACCCAGTATTTC
v_gene: TRBV13; d_gene: .; abundance: many; j_gene: TRBJ2-1; CDR3aa: CASSRRDNEQFF; CDR3nt: TGTGCCAGCAGTCGCAGGGACAATGAGCAGTTCTTC
v_gene: TRBV14; d_gene: .; abundance: .; j_gene: TRBJ2-6; CDR3aa: CPSSQREIRQDLSGANVLTF; CDR3nt: TGTCCCAGCAGCCAACGGGAAATCCGACAGGACCTATCTGGGGCCAACGTCCTGACCTTC
v_gene: TRBV11-2; d_gene: .; abundance: .; j_gene: TRBJ1-5; CDR3aa: CASNLGQVGQPQHF; CDR3nt: TGTGCCAGCAACTTAGGGCAGGTTGGCCAGCCCCAACATTTT
v_gene: TRBV5-4; d_gene: TRBD1; abundance: once; j_gene: TRBJ2-2; CDR3aa: CASSLWVGQKNTGELFF; CDR3nt: TGTGCCAGCAGCTTGTGGGTGGGACAGAAAAACACCGGGGAGCTGTTTTTT
v_gene: TRBV29-1; d_gene: .; abundance: many; j_gene: TRBJ2-7; CDR3aa: CSVVPPTGNPYEQYF; CDR3nt: TGCAGCGTTGTCCCCCCCACAGGGAATCCCTACGAGCAGTACTTC
v_gene: TRBV5-1; d_gene: .; abundance: many; j_gene: TRBJ2-7; CDR3aa: CASSSDAYEQYF; CDR3nt: TGCGCCAGCAGTTCCGACGCCTACGAGCAGTACTTC
v_gene: TRBV6-1; d_gene: .; abundance: many; j_gene: TRBJ2-5; CDR3aa: CASSGARDREETQYF; CDR3nt: TGTGCCAGCAGTGGGGCTAGGGATCGAGAAGAGACCCAGTACTTC
v_gene: TRBV6-1; d_gene: .; abundance: many; j_gene: TRBJ2-3; CDR3aa: CASSPRVNTQYF; CDR3nt: TGTGCCAGCAGTCCCCGGGTGAATACGCAGTATTTT